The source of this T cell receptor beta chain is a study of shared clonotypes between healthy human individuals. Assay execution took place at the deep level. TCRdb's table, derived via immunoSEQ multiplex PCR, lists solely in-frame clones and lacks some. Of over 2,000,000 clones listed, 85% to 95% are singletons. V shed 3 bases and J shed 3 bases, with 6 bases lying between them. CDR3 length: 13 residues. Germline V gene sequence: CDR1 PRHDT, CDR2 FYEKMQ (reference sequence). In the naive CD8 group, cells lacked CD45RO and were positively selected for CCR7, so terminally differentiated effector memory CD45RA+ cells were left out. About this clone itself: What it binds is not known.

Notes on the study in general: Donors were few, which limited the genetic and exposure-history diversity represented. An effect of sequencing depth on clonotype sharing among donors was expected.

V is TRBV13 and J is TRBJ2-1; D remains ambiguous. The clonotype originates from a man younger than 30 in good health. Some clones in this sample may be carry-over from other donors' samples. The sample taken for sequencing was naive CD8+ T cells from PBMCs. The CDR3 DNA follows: TGTGCCAGCAGCTTCGACAACTACAATGAGCAGTTCTTC. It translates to CASSFDNYNEQFF.